One TCR beta chain is described in this entry. Its antigen is not identified. Stated treatment: roughly 20 received Ad26.COV2.S at low or high dose, single or two shots; 5 received placebo; per-sample allocation not given. The samples were gathered on day 63 after the first injection of vaccine or placebo. The method was immunoSEQ multiplex PCR; TCRdb's version includes in-frame clones alone and lacks a portion of them. This table has roughly 500,000 clones, roughly 87% appearing once. This sample is drawn from a study of Ad26.COV2.S vaccination and SARS-CoV-2 variants. At the level of the study: Once, or twice with 56 days between doses, Ad26.COV2.S was given intramuscularly.

V was clipped by 3 bases and J by 11 bases; unmatched bases: 10. Germline V gene lookup returns CDR1 ENHRY and CDR2 SYGVKD. The CDR3 contains 13 residues. Findings and limits, study-wide: Those who received vaccine or placebo ended up with similar non-spike TCR breadth. Spike-specific TCR breadth was greater in vaccine than placebo recipients.

This specimen was peripheral blood, taken in a trial of Ad26.COV2.S vaccine versus placebo. The J gene is TRBJ2-7, the V gene TRBV10-3; 7 bases line up with TRBD2. This sequence was found in a person between 18 and 60 years old who received the Ad26.COV2.S COVID-19 vaccine or a placebo. CDR3 DNA: TGTGCCATCAGTGACCCGACGGGGAGGGTGGAGTACTTC. It specifies CAISDPTGRVEYF.